The source of this TCR beta chain is a study of follicular helper T cells after annual influenza vaccination. Notes on this clone: Its antigen is still unknown.

The time point denotes: 2014-2015 season, pre-vaccination. Study-level findings and limits: Most later recoveries of Day 7 ICOS+CD38+ clones were ICOS-CD38- cTfh.

There are 15 residues in the CDR3. V shed 8 bases, J shed 0 bases, and the junction held 4 bases outside the gene matches. The germline V gene has CDR1 LNHDA and CDR2 SQIVND (reference sequence). Clones were read by immunoSEQ multiplex PCR, and TCRdb kept only the in-frame ones, dropping some. The repertoire holds roughly 13,000 clones, with 78% as singletons. This TCR was recovered from an adult who received the influenza vaccine. The gene calls are TRBV19 and TRBJ2-6; 7 nucleotides match TRBD1. Sequencing was performed on CXCR5- memory CD4+ T cells sorted from blood, taken on the day of influenza vaccination. The DNA for the CDR3 is TGTGCCAGTGGGGACAGCTTCTCTGGGGCCAACGTCCTGACTTTC. It specifies CASGDSFSGANVLTF.